This T cell receptor (beta chain) was found in a study of blood T cell repertoires in COVID-19. There are 14 residues in the CDR3. Germline assignment: CDR1 SGHAT and CDR2 FQNNGV. Losses at the gene ends were 6 bases for V and 0 bases for J; bases not matched to a gene: 5. Here immunoSEQ multiplex PCR was the method, and the copy in TCRdb shows in-frame clones only, minus some. Of roughly 170,000 clones in the sample, 86% were seen once. The V and J genes are TRBV11-2 and TRBJ2-7, with 7 bases aligning to TRBD1. This sequence was found in an older man with active or convalescent COVID-19. Sequencing used peripheral blood. The chain's CDR3 is CASSYGTASYEQYF. CDR3 in DNA: TGTGCCAGCAGTTATGGGACAGCCTCCTACGAGCAGTACTTC.